These 31 T cell receptor beta chains share one sample of origin, sequenced in a study of cytomegalovirus exposure and HLA in healthy donors. The PCR ran on 60 Vbeta and 13 Jbeta primers. The assay was immunoSEQ multiplex PCR, and TCRdb's table has in-frame clones only and misses some. Of roughly 72,000 clones in the sample, approximately 79% were seen once. Specimen: PBMCs. The source of these receptors is a woman in her forties in good health and CMV-seropositive.

This clone is a singleton in its sample. This chain uses TRBV6-5 with TRBJ1-1; D is unclear. This CDR3 has 14 amino acids. Germline loops: CDR1 MNHEY, CDR2 SVGAGI. V was pared by 2 bases and J by 3 bases, with 10 bases between. This CDR3 reads CASSYGVQDTEAFF. Written as DNA, the CDR3 is TGTGCCAGCAGTTACGGTGTTCAGGACACTGAAGCTTTCTTT.

The chain combines TRBV7-8 with TRBJ1-1, with D perhaps TRBD1 (6 bases). The CDR3 contains 15 residues. The germline V and J ends were trimmed by 3 bases and 2 bases, with 13 bases remaining between them. CDR1 and CDR2 from the germline V gene are SGHVS and FQNEAQ. For the CDR3, the DNA is TGTGCCAGCAGCTTGATCCGCAGGGGCAACACTGAAGCTTTCTTT. Its translation is CASSLIRRGNTEAFF.

The gene calls are TRBV18 and TRBJ1-6, with 9 nucleotides matching TRBD1. J lost 10 bases, V lost 3 bases, and 1 base had no gene match. Germline values: CDR1 KGHSH, CDR2 LQKENI. The CDR3 is 13 amino acids. CDR3 amino acids: CASSPDRGSPLHF. CDR3 sequence (DNA): TGTGCCAGCTCACCGGACAGGGGCTCACCCCTCCACTTT.

This sequence joins TRBV14 and TRBJ2-1; the D gene is possibly TRBD2 (5 bases). The CDR3 loop spans 15 amino acids. V gave up 6 bases and J gave up 3 bases, with 15 bases separating them. CDR1 is SGHDN and CDR2 is FVKESK in the germline V gene. As DNA, the CDR3 is TGTGCCAGCAGACTGATGGGTGGGAGCTACAATGAGCAGTTCTTC. This translates into CASRLMGGSYNEQFF.

The chain employs TRBV5-1 and TRBJ1-1; weak D call: TRBD1 (6 bases). There are 16 residues in the CDR3. V was shortened by 1 base and J by 4 bases, with 17 bases between the two germline ends. The germline CDR1 and CDR2 sequences are SGHRS and YFSETQ. CDR3 nucleotides: TGCGCCAGCAGCTTGCGGGGGGGCCGGGCGGCCACTGAAGCTTTCTTT. Its translation is CASSLRGGRAATEAFF.

The rearrangement links TRBV7-9 to TRBJ1-1; TRBD1 matches 7 bases. CDR3 length equals 14 residues. Germline V gives CDR1 SEHNR, CDR2 FQNEAQ (reference sequence). The ends lost 2 bases at V and 5 bases at J; junction bases unmatched: 5. Written as DNA, the CDR3 is TGTGCCAGCAGCTTACAGGGGGGAATTACTGAAGCTTTCTTT. Translated, it gives CASSLQGGITEAFF.

J is TRBJ2-1 and V is TRBV6-5; D may be TRBD2 (6 bases). Trimming left V 4 bases short and J 4 bases short, with 14 bases between. The CDR3 consists of 15 residues. Looked up from germline, CDR1 is MNHEY and CDR2 is SVGAGI. CDR3 nucleotides: TGTGCCAGCAGTTTGTGGCGGGATAGGTACAATGAGCAGTTCTTC. The encoded protein is CASSLWRDRYNEQFF.

The chain couples TRBV6-5 to TRBJ1-1, with a tentative D call TRBD1 (5 bases). This CDR3 is 14 amino acids long. The V end lost 2 bases, the J end lost 4 bases, and 11 bases lay between the germline ends. From germline, CDR1 is MNHEY and CDR2 SVGAGI. CDR3 protein: CASSYKGSATEAFF. In DNA form, the CDR3 reads TGTGCCAGCAGTTACAAGGGGTCGGCCACTGAAGCTTTCTTT.

The V gene is TRBV27, the J gene TRBJ2-3; maybe TRBD2 (6 bases). Trimming cost V 7 bases and J 2 bases, with 16 bases left between them. Germline loops: CDR1 MNHEY, CDR2 SMNVEV (reference sequence). The CDR3 is 15 residues long. CDR3 in amino acids: CASTGGGQFTDTQYF. The CDR3 DNA follows: TGTGCCAGCACCGGGGGAGGCCAGTTCACAGATACGCAGTATTTT.

This chain links TRBV7-2 with TRBJ2-1; D remains unclear. The V end lost 3 bases, the J end lost 1 base, and 10 bases lay between the germline ends. Germline V gene lookup returns CDR1 SGHTA and CDR2 FQGNSA. This CDR3 region has 15 residues. CDR3: CASSFGVGSYNEQFF. CDR3 bases: TGTGCCAGCAGCTTTGGTGTCGGGTCCTACAATGAGCAGTTCTTC.

V gene TRBV6-1 combines with J gene TRBJ2-5, with 7 bases that match TRBD2. Germline assignment: CDR1 MNHNS and CDR2 SASEGT. The CDR3 has 16 residues. V was clipped by 2 bases and J by 1 base; unmatched bases: 7. The CDR3 loop is CASSELPGGVQETQYF. CDR3 DNA: TGTGCCAGCAGTGAACTCCCGGGAGGCGTCCAAGAGACCCAGTACTTC.

The rearrangement uses TRBV28 and TRBJ2-1, with 7 bases fitting TRBD1. This CDR3 region has 15 residues. Germline V CDR1 and CDR2: MDHEN, SYDVKM. V was clipped by 6 bases and J by 0 bases; unmatched bases: 5. CDR3 loop: CASSSTGSSYNEQFF. CDR3 DNA sequence: TGTGCCAGCAGCTCGACAGGGAGCTCCTACAATGAGCAGTTCTTC.

The V call is TRBV2, the J call TRBJ2-1; tentative D call: TRBD2 (7 bases). Germline V CDR1 and CDR2: SNHLY, FYNNEI. CDR3 length: 15 amino acids. V lost 0 bases and J lost 9, with 15 bases in between. The CDR3 sequence: CASSEAGGPVVEQFF. CDR3 bases: TGTGCCAGCAGTGAAGCGGGGGGGCCCGTTGTTGAGCAGTTCTTC.

This clone showed up just once. V usage is TRBV6-5 and J usage is TRBJ1-6; TRBD1 agrees at 8 bases. Germline V gene data show CDR1 as MNHEY and CDR2 as SVGAGI. After removal of 6 bases from V and 7 bases from J, the junction contained 8 bases not matched to a gene. The length of the CDR3 is 15 residues. This CDR3 reads CASRDRVEGNSPLHF. The CDR3 region has the DNA TGTGCCAGCAGGGACAGGGTGGAGGGAAATTCACCCCTCCACTTT.

The V and J genes are TRBV2 and TRBJ1-4; unclear D gene. Between the trimmed V and J ends, which lost 2 bases and 6 bases, there was a span of 16 bases. The CDR3 has 16 residues. Looked up from germline, CDR1 is SNHLY and CDR2 is FYNNEI. The chain's CDR3 is CASSEIAGILDEKLFF. The CDR3 DNA follows: TGTGCCAGCAGTGAAATTGCGGGAATTTTGGATGAAAAACTGTTTTTT.

This chain links TRBV5-1 with TRBJ2-6; TRBD1 is a possible D gene (6 bases). From germline, CDR1 is SGHRS and CDR2 YFSETQ. This CDR3 has 16 amino acids. Trimming cost V 3 bases and J 0 bases, with 10 bases left between them. The CDR3 reads CASSSGTTSGANVLTF. CDR3 coding DNA: TGCGCCAGCAGCTCCGGGACAACCTCTGGGGCCAACGTCCTGACTTTC.

This rearrangement joins TRBV7-2 to TRBJ1-2; the match to TRBD1 covers 12 bases. J was trimmed by 7 bases and V by 1 base; bases with no gene match: 7. In germline, CDR1 is SGHTA, CDR2 FQGNSA. The CDR3 consists of 16 residues. The CDR3 nucleotides read TGTGCCAGCAGCTTAGATGGGACAGGGGGCGCAGGTGGCTACACCTTC. Encoded protein: CASSLDGTGGAGGYTF.

This rearrangement joins TRBV5-4 to TRBJ2-7, with D perhaps TRBD1 (6 bases). The CDR3 extends over 15 amino acids. CDR1 is SGHNT, CDR2 YYREEE, per germline (reference sequence). With 4 bases removed from V and 2 bases from J, the gap between germline ends came to 16 bases. CDR3 nucleotides: TGTGCCAGCAGCCCGGGGACAAGGTCTCCCTACGAGCAGTACTTC. Protein: CASSPGTRSPYEQYF.

The CDR3 loop reads CASSYGQGGSGYEQYF. In DNA form, the CDR3 reads TGTGCCAGCAGTTACGGACAGGGAGGTAGCGGATACGAGCAGTACTTC. The genes are TRBV6-6 and TRBJ2-7; 8 bases line up with TRBD1. CDR1 is MNHNY, CDR2 SVGAGI, per germline (reference sequence). This CDR3 region has 16 residues. J lost 4 bases, V lost 2 bases, and 10 bases had no gene match.

The chain couples TRBV4-2 to TRBJ2-3, with TRBD2 identical over 14 bases. This CDR3 region has 18 residues. The germline gives CDR1 LGHNA, CDR2 YNFKEQ. The J segment lost 5 bases and the V segment lost 1 base, leaving 8 bases of the junction unmatched. CDR3 sequence reads: CASSQGVGLAGAIDTQYF. CDR3 nucleotides: TGTGCCAGCAGCCAAGGGGTGGGACTAGCGGGGGCGATAGATACGCAGTATTTT.

This rearrangement joins TRBV7-8 to TRBJ2-1, with 16 bases lining up with TRBD2. V trimming: 4 bases; J trimming: 2 bases; junction bases outside the gene matches: 8. Germline loops: CDR1 SGHVS, CDR2 FQNEAQ. CDR3 length equals 19 residues. CDR3 bases: TGTGCCAGCAGCTCACCGGGACTAGCGGGAGGGCAGCCCTACAATGAGCAGTTCTTC. This encodes CASSSPGLAGGQPYNEQFF.

The chain recombines TRBV27 with TRBJ2-5; 8 bases agree with TRBD1. This CDR3 is built from 16 residues. CDR1 is MNHEY, CDR2 SMNVEV, per germline (reference sequence). With V trimmed by 4 bases and J by 4 bases, 11 bases remained unmatched. The chain's CDR3 is CASSYNPTGTGETQYF. The CDR3 region has the DNA TGTGCCAGCAGTTATAACCCGACCGGGACAGGAGAGACCCAGTACTTC.

V usage is TRBV2 and J usage is TRBJ1-5; D is possibly TRBD1 (6 bases). V lost 5 bases and J 3 bases, leaving 8 bases between the germline ends. Germline V CDR1 and CDR2: SNHLY, FYNNEI. CDR3 length: 13 amino acids. As DNA, the CDR3 is TGTGCCAGCAGTTGGGGGCCCAATCAGCCCCAGCATTTT. Protein: CASSWGPNQPQHF. The full variable domain, rest sourced from reference TRBV2 and TRBJ1-5, is EPEVTQTPSHQVTQMGQEVILRCVPISNHLYFYWYRQILGQKVEFLVSFYNNEISEKSEIFDDQFSVERPDGSNFTLKIRSTKLEDSAMYFCASSWGPNQPQHFGDGTRLSIL.

The rearrangement links TRBV5-4 to TRBJ2-7; TRBD2 is a possible D gene (5 bases). The CDR3 runs to 14 residues. Trimming stripped 0 bases from V and 2 bases from J, with 9 bases between. Germline-derived CDR1 and CDR2 are SGHNT and YYREEE (reference sequence). The CDR3 loop is CASSLELTTYEQYF. The CDR3 bases are TGTGCCAGCAGCTTGGAACTGACTACCTACGAGCAGTACTTC.

The chain links TRBV5-4 to TRBJ2-3, with TRBD1 matching 9 bases. V shed 7 bases and J 6 bases; nucleotides not matched to a gene: 15. In germline, CDR1 is SGHNT, CDR2 YYREEE (reference sequence). CDR3 length: 16 residues. DNA for the CDR3: TGTGCCAGCCGCTCTTCCGGGACAGGGAGGAGGGATACGCAGTATTTT. It translates to CASRSSGTGRRDTQYF.

The gene calls are TRBV7-9 and TRBJ2-1, with TRBD1 matching over 7 bases. The length of the CDR3 is 16 residues. CDR1 SEHNR and CDR2 FQNEAQ come from the germline V gene (reference sequence). With 5 bases clipped from V and 1 base from J, the junction kept 8 bases outside the gene matches. The chain's CDR3 is CASSVRDRESYNEQFF. DNA of the CDR3: TGTGCCAGCAGCGTAAGAGACAGGGAATCCTACAATGAGCAGTTCTTC.

The chain is built from TRBV28 and TRBJ1-4; unclear D gene. V was trimmed by 10 bases and J by 4 bases, leaving 7 bases between them. Per germline, CDR1 MDHEN and CDR2 SYDVKM. The CDR3 runs 11 residues. This CDR3 is CAIKSNEKLFF. For the CDR3, the DNA is TGTGCCATCAAGAGTAATGAAAAACTGTTTTTT.

The J gene is TRBJ2-7, the V gene TRBV7-6, with D tentatively TRBD2 (6 bases). V lost 5 bases to trimming and J lost 3 bases, with 17 bases between them. The CDR3 contains 15 residues. Per germline, CDR1 SGHVS and CDR2 FNYEAQ. The CDR3 sequence: CASSAVADIHYEQYF. In DNA, the CDR3 is TGTGCCAGCAGCGCAGTAGCGGATATTCACTACGAGCAGTACTTC. Supplemented by reference TRBV7-6 and TRBJ2-7, the full variable domain reads GAGVSQSPRYKVTKRGQDVALRCDPISGHVSLYWYRQALGQGPEFLTYFNYEAQQDKSGLPNDRFSAERPEGSISTLTIQRTEQRDSAMYRCASSAVADIHYEQYFGPGTRLTVT.

The chain recombines TRBV6-5 with TRBJ1-2, with 10 bases identical to TRBD1. Germline assignment: CDR1 MNHEY and CDR2 SVGAGI. J lost 8 bases, V lost 3 bases, and 6 bases had no gene match. The CDR3 covers 14 residues. CDR3 DNA sequence: TGTGCCAGCAGTTATGCCGGGACAGGGGCCGGCTACACCTTC. This translates into CASSYAGTGAGYTF.

The V call is TRBV5-4, the J call TRBJ2-7; 7 nucleotides match TRBD1. Germline lookup yields CDR1 SGHNT and CDR2 YYREEE (reference sequence). The CDR3 totals 14 residues. V shed 4 bases and J 2 bases; nucleotides not matched to a gene: 6. The CDR3 loop reads CASSKGDSPYEQYF. CDR3 in DNA: TGTGCCAGCAGCAAGGGGGACAGCCCCTACGAGCAGTACTTC.

The rearrangement links TRBV15 to TRBJ1-1; TRBD1 is a possible D gene (6 bases). The CDR3 covers 14 residues. V lost 5 bases, J lost 10 bases, and 20 bases lay in between. Germline assignment: CDR1 LNHNV and CDR2 YYDKDF (reference sequence). The DNA of the CDR3 is TGTGCCACCAGCGTCGGGACACCGGGGATAAGAGCTTTCTTT. It is translated as CATSVGTPGIRAFF.